Each of the 2 T cell receptor beta chains below was sequenced from the same sample in a study of cytomegalovirus exposure and HLA in healthy donors. Libraries were prepared by immunoSEQ multiplex PCR; TCRdb keeps only in-frame clonotypes and omits some of them. The top ten hold around 2.6% of the sample, which has 250,000 or so clones, 80% to 90% seen once. The sequenced material came from PBMCs. The receptors here all came from a young man in good health and CMV-seronegative.

The genes are TRBV7-2 and TRBJ1-2, with a tentative D call TRBD1 (5 bases). The germline gives CDR1 SGHTA, CDR2 FQGNSA. The germline V and J ends were trimmed by 5 bases and 8 bases, with 15 bases remaining between them. This CDR3 is 13 amino acids long. The CDR3 is CASSPDSFGGYTF. CDR3 in DNA: TGTGCCAGCAGCCCCGACAGTTTCGGGGGCTACACCTTC.

The V gene is TRBV25-1, the J gene TRBJ1-4; D not certain. Trimming took off 3 bases at V and 5 bases at J, with 13 bases between the two ends. The CDR3 loop spans 15 amino acids. Germline-derived CDR1 and CDR2 are MGHDK and SYGVNS. The CDR3, as DNA: TGTGCCAGCAGTGATTCGAGGCAAACGAATGAAAAACTGTTTTTT. This gives the protein CASSDSRQTNEKLFF.